The sequence of this TCR beta chain was determined in a study of spatial heterogeneity in lung cancer. On the study more broadly: There were, on average, more than ten raw-read appearances for each unique TCR and UMI combination.

Time point reported: sample taken at primary tumor resection. Whole RNA came from tumor, nontumor lung or frozen PBMC and was sequenced without being sorted. There were 65 or so donors, all of them untreated patients with early-stage non-small cell lung cancer. Each TCR cDNA molecule carried a unique molecular identifier. In TCRdb, the 5' RACE reads were re-called with MiXCR into one record per CDR3 protein. The sample lists more than 75,000 distinct CDR3 sequences, around 13% occurring once. This clonotype turned up a few times. CDR3 length: 14 amino acids. Germline CDR1 SGHRS, CDR2 YFSETQ. The V and J ends lost 2 bases and 8 bases, in that order; junction bases with no gene match: 5.

The J gene is TRBJ2-1, the V gene TRBV5-1; 9 bases fit TRBD2. This clonotype originated in a male donor with early-stage non-small cell lung cancer. Sample: PBMCs, taken at surgery. CDR3 amino acids: CASSFNLAGHEQFF. Written as DNA, the CDR3 is TGCGCCAGCAGCTTTAACCTAGCGGGACATGAGCAGTTCTTC.